The clone carrying this T cell receptor (beta chain) has ten or more counts. What it binds is unknown. Time point specified: newly diagnosed GD, antithyroid drugs for less than 3 months. The TCR library used RNA extracted from PBMCs. The CDR3 consists of 11 residues. V lost 5 bases, J lost 7 bases, and 8 bases lay in between. Germline lookup yields CDR1 SNHLY and CDR2 FYNNEI. This sample was included in a study of regulatory T cells in long-lasting Graves disease. Broader study findings: Persistent disease preferred TRBV28, TRBJ1-2 and TRBJ2-5; new disease, TRBV20-1 and TRBJ2-1. Thyroid tissue went unstudied; only peripheral blood was examined.

Construction of the TCR beta libraries employed iRepertoire HTBI primers in conjunction with Arm-PCR of CDR3 regions. A single record per CDR3 protein comes from TCRdb applying MiXCR to the multiplex PCR reads. The sample holds 350,000 to 400,000 distinct CDR3 sequences; around a sixth are singletons and the top ten take 20% to 25%. The material was peripheral blood mononuclear cells (PBMCs), obtained at new diagnosis, from a patient treated with antithyroid drugs. This receptor was identified in a female donor with Graves disease. This sequence joins TRBV2 and TRBJ1-1; D not resolved. The CDR3 DNA is TGTGCCAGCAGTAGTTGGTATGAAGCTTTCTTT. Amino acid sequence: CASSSWYEAFF.